This T cell receptor (beta chain) is drawn from a study of T cell responses to AZD1222 COVID-19 vaccine. TCRdb's table, derived via immunoSEQ multiplex PCR, lists solely in-frame clones and lacks some. Among approximately 110,000 clones, 80% to 95% were seen once, and the ten largest hold approximately 7.9%. This TCR was sampled from an adult who received the AZD1222 COVID-19 vaccine. This specimen consisted of peripheral blood, obtained 28 days after the second AZD1222 dose.

The CDR3 sequence: CASSLGVAGDLAKNIQYF. CDR3 in DNA: TGCGCCAGCAGCTTGGGGGTAGCGGGAGACCTAGCCAAAAACATTCAGTACTTC. The chain couples TRBV5-1 to TRBJ2-4; TRBD2 matches 9 bases. In germline, CDR1 is SGHRS, CDR2 YFSETQ. This CDR3 has 18 amino acids. J gave up 0 bases and V 0 bases, and 7 bases lay outside the gene matches.